A single sample gave rise to the 9 T cell receptor beta chains below, sequenced in a study of early T cells in non-severe SARS-CoV-2 infection (dated by TCRdb to about 2021). Libraries were built with 5' RACE. The run used a NextSeq 500. TCRdb ran its own pipeline on the public reads, namely fastp trimming at Q25 and MiXCR clone calling, and kept in-frame beta chains. Every entry covers one CDR3 protein and lists the most common genes and DNA from its rows. The sample records 50,000 to 60,000 distinct CDR3 sequences, roughly 8% of which are singletons. The ten largest clones add up to about 3.7% of the sample. The sample consisted of whole blood. The receptor set was obtained from an adult who was a healthcare worker with PCR-confirmed SARS-CoV-2 infection or an uninfected control (not recorded which).

This clonotype was counted only a few times. J is TRBJ2-2 and V is TRBV7-8; D is tentatively TRBD1 or TRBD2 (6 bases each). The CDR3 loop spans 15 amino acids. Looked up from germline, CDR1 is SGHVS and CDR2 is FQNEAQ. V was shortened by 4 bases and J by 3 bases, with 12 bases between the two germline ends. The CDR3 bases are TGTGCCAGCAGCTGGGGGGCGGGATACACCGGGGAGCTGTTTTTT. Residues: CASSWGAGYTGELFF.

The chain has TRBV7-2 and TRBJ1-5, with D perhaps matching TRBD1 (5 bases). Per germline, CDR1 SGHTA and CDR2 FQGNSA. V was clipped by 3 bases and J by 4 bases, with 16 bases between them. This CDR3 is built from 16 residues. This CDR3 reads CASSFSLTGVNQPQHF. The CDR3 DNA reads as TGTGCCAGCAGCTTTTCTCTCACAGGAGTGAATCAGCCCCAGCATTTT.

In this sample, this clonotype turned up many times. The CDR3 protein is CASRWTSGSGYNEQFF. DNA of the CDR3: TGTGCCAGCAGGTGGACTAGCGGGAGTGGTTACAATGAGCAGTTCTTC. This rearrangement joins TRBV6-1 to TRBJ2-1, with TRBD2 matching over 13 bases. In germline, CDR1 is MNHNS, CDR2 SASEGT. This CDR3 spans 16 amino acids. V lost 6 bases and J lost 4; bases outside the gene matches: 6.

In this sample, this clonotype turned up many times. The chain carries TRBV11-2 and TRBJ1-5; D remains unclear. The CDR3 contains 15 residues. V was cut by 1 base and J by 0 bases, with 7 bases left in between. Looked up from germline, CDR1 is SGHAT and CDR2 is FQNNGV. The CDR3 DNA reads TGTGCCAGCAGCTTAGGCCCTAATAGCAATCAGCCCCAGCATTTT. It is translated as CASSLGPNSNQPQHF.

V and J are TRBV20-1 and TRBJ2-1; the D gene is possibly TRBD1 (6 bases). This CDR3 spans 12 amino acids. The V gene's germline CDR1 is DFQATT and CDR2 SNEGSKA (reference sequence). The CDR3 loop reads CRVGRGYNEQFF. The CDR3 coding sequence is TGCAGGGTTGGAAGGGGGTACAATGAGCAGTTCTTC.

This clonotype turned up a few times. This chain joins TRBV11-3 and TRBJ2-1; D is unresolved. CDR3 length equals 13 residues. V was cut by 0 bases and J by 7 bases, with 7 bases left in between. Per the germline V gene, CDR1 is SGHNT and CDR2 is YENEEA. Here the CDR3 DNA reads TGTGCCAGCAGCTTAGATCTGGGGAATGAGCAGTTCTTC. Amino acids: CASSLDLGNEQFF.

This clonotype occurred a few times. V and J are TRBV18 and TRBJ2-5; 9 bases match TRBD2. The CDR3 is 17 amino acids. V gave up 3 bases and J gave up 1 base; unmatched junction bases: 9. Per germline, CDR1 KGHSH and CDR2 LQKENI. DNA of the CDR3: TGTGCCAGCTCACCGGAGCTAGCGGGGCTACCCCAAGAGACCCAGTACTTC. Protein: CASSPELAGLPQETQYF.

Many counts were recorded for this clonotype. CDR3 amino acids: CASSLGGNYGYTF. Written as DNA, the CDR3 is TGTGCCAGCAGTTTGGGGGGGAACTATGGCTACACCTTC. This chain connects TRBV12-3 or TRBV12-4 to TRBJ1-2, with TRBD1 as a possible D gene (5 bases). The CDR3 has 13 residues. With 3 bases removed from V and 2 bases from J, the gap between germline ends came to 7 bases.

This clonotype was counted a few times. The chain links TRBV27 to TRBJ2-7, with a tentative D call TRBD2 (5 bases). The CDR3 is made up of 14 amino acids. Germline V gene lookup returns CDR1 MNHEY and CDR2 SMNVEV (reference sequence). The V end was cut by 6 bases, the J end by 2 bases, with 14 bases between. In DNA, the CDR3 is TGTGCCAGCAGCCTTAGCGCCTCTACCTACGAGCAGTACTTC. Translation: CASSLSASTYEQYF.